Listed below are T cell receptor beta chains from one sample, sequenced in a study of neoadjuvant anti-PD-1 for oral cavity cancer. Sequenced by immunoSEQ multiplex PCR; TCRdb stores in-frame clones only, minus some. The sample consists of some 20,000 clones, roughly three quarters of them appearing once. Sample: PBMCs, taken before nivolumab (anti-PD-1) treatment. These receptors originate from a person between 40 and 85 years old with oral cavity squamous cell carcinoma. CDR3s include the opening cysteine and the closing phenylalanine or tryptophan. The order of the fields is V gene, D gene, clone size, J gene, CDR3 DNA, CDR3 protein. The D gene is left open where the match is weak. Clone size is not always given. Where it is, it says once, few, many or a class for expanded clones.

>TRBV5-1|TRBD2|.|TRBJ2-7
TGCGCCAGCAGCTTGGGTAGCGGGAGCTACGAGCAGTACTTC
CASSLGSGSYEQYF
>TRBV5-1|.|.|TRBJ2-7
TGCGCCAGCAGCTTGGACGGGATCGAAGACGAGCAGTACTTC
CASSLDGIEDEQYF
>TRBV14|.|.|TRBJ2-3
TGTGCCAGCAGCCAGGGGGCGCGGAGTGATACGCAGTATTTT
CASSQGARSDTQYF
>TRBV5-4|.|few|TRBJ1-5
TGTGCCAGCAGCTTGGGGTTCAGCAATCAGCCCCAGCATTTT
CASSLGFSNQPQHF
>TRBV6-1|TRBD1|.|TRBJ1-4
TGTGCCACCGACAGGGCTTATAATGAAAAACTGTTTTTT
CATDRAYNEKLFF
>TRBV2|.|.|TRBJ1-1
TGTGCCAGCAGTGGAACAGGACACACTGAAGCTTTCTTT
CASSGTGHTEAFF
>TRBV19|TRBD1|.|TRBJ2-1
TGTGCCAGTAGTACGTGGACAGGGAGGAATGAGCAGTTCTTC
CASSTWTGRNEQFF
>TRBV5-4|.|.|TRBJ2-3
TGTGCCAGCAGCCCTGGGACGGGAGGCACAGATACGCAGTATTTT
CASSPGTGGTDTQYF
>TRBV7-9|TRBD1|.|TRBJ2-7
TGTGCCAGCAGCTTTCAGGGGGCTGTCAACGAGCAGTACTTC
CASSFQGAVNEQYF
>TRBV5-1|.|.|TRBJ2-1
TGCGCCAGCAGCTTGCAGGGGGGTAGGAATGAGCAGTTCTTC
CASSLQGGRNEQFF
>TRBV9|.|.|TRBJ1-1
TGTGCCAGCAGCGGACACGGCGGGAGGAACACTGAAGCTTTCTTT
CASSGHGGRNTEAFF
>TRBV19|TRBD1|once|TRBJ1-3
TGTGCCAGTAGAGGGACAGGGAAGGCCTCTGGAAACACCATATATTTT
CASRGTGKASGNTIYF
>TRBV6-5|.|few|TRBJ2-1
TGTGCCAGCAGTGGGACCCGGTACAATGAGCAGTTCTTC
CASSGTRYNEQFF
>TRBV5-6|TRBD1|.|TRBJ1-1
TGTGCCAGCAGCTTGGCCGGGACAGGGGCTGAAGCTTTCTTT
CASSLAGTGAEAFF
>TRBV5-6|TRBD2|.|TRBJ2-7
TGTGCCAGCAGCTTGCGGGGCCTAGCGGACTACGAGCAGTACTTC
CASSLRGLADYEQYF
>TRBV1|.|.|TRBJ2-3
TGCACCAGCAGCCAAGAAATGACTTGGGTGGATACGCAGTATTTT
CTSSQEMTWVDTQYF
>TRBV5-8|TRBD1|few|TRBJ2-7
TGTGCCAGCAGCTTGGGGACAGGGGGCAACGAGCAGTACTTC
CASSLGTGGNEQYF
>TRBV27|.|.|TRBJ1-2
TGTGCCAGCAGTGAGCGGACATCTTACTATGGCTACACCTTC
CASSERTSYYGYTF
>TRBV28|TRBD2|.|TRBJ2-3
TGTGCCAGCGGGGGACTAGCGGGAGGGCCAACAGATACGCAGTATTTT
CASGGLAGGPTDTQYF
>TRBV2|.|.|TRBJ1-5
TGTGCCAGCAGTGAGTTTGAGGGAACAGTGCCCCAGCATTTT
CASSEFEGTVPQHF
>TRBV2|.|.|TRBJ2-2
TGTGCCAGCAGTGAAGTGACCTACACCGGGGAGCTGTTTTTT
CASSEVTYTGELFF
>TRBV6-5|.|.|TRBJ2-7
TGTGCCAGCAGTCTACAGGGTGGGGAGCAGTACTTC
CASSLQGGEQYF
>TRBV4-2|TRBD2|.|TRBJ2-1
TGTGCCAGCAGCCAAGATGTCGGGGTAGCGGGATACAATGAGCAGTTCTTC
CASSQDVGVAGYNEQFF
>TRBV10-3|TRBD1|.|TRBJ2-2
TGTGCCATCCCCTCCGGGACAGTGAACACCGGGGAGCTGTTTTTT
CAIPSGTVNTGELFF
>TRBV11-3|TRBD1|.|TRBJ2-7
TGTGCCAGCAGCTTAGGAACGGGACAGGGGGCCGACGAGCAGTACTTC
CASSLGTGQGADEQYF
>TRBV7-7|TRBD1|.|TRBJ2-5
TGTGCTAGCAGCTTCTTATCCGGGACAGGGGCCCAAGAGACCCAGTACTTC
CASSFLSGTGAQETQYF
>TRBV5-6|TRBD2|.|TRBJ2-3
TGTGCCAGCAGCCTTGAGGGTGGCGGGAGGGCCGGTACGCAGTATTTT
CASSLEGGGRAGTQYF
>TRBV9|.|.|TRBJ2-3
TGTGCCAGCAGCGTAAGCAGACTAAGCACAGATACGCAGTATTTT
CASSVSRLSTDTQYF
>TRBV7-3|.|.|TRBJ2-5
TGTGCCAGCAGCTTAATGGTCAAAGAGACCCAGTACTTC
CASSLMVKETQYF
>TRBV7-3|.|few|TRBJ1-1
TGTGCCAGCAGCTTAATACAGGGGAACACTGAAGCTTTCTTT
CASSLIQGNTEAFF
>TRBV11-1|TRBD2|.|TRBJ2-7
TGTGCCAGCAGCGGCCCGGGACTAGCGGGAGTCAAGTACTTC
CASSGPGLAGVKYF
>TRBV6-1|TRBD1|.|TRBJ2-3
TGTGCCAGCAGTGCCGACAGGGGAAGGGCAGCAGATACGCAGTATTTT
CASSADRGRAADTQYF
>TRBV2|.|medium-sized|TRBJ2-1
TGTGCCAGCAGTGTACAGGGCGGTGAGCAGTTCTTC
CASSVQGGEQFF
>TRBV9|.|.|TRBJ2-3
TGTGCCAGCAGCGTAGGGGGCGGGGCAGATACGCAGTATTTT
CASSVGGGADTQYF
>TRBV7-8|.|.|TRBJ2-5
TGTGCCAGCAGTCAGACCGGCCAAGAGACCCAGTACTTC
CASSQTGQETQYF
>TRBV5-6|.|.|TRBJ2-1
TGTGCCAGCAGCTTGCCAGCGGCCCACAATGAGCAGTTCTTC
CASSLPAAHNEQFF
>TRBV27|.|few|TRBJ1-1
TGTGCCGCCAGGGCAGGGAGAAACACTGAAGCTTTCTTT
CAARAGRNTEAFF
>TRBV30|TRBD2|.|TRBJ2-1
TGTGCCTGGAATAGCGGGAGCGGAGTCGATGAGCAGTTCTTC
CAWNSGSGVDEQFF
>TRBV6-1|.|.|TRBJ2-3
TGTGCCAGCAGCGGTGTCGGAAATACGCAGTATTTT
CASSGVGNTQYF
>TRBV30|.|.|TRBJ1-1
TGTGCCTGGACGTACGCAGGGAACACTGAAGCTTTCTTT
CAWTYAGNTEAFF
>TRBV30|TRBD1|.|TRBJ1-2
TGTGCCTCGGCCCAAAACAGGGGCTATGGCTACACCTTC
CASAQNRGYGYTF
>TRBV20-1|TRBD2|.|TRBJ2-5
TGCAGCGGAACTAGCGTAGAGACCCAGTACTTC
CSGTSVETQYF
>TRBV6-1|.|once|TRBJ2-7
TGTGCCAGCAGTGCCGGAGCCTACGAGCAGTACTTC
CASSAGAYEQYF